The entry below describes one TCR beta chain. The use of a sample-barcoded 5' primer and a J-beta primer mix characterized a second PCR of 7 to 11 cycles. MiXCR was run by TCRdb on the 5' RACE reads, yielding one entry per CDR3 protein. This table has about 670,000 distinct CDR3 sequences, over 40% appearing once. This entry comes from a study of blood T cells in healthy people across ages. This CDR3 contains 13 residues. Trimming removed 6 bases from V and 1 base from J, with 12 bases in between. The germline V gene encodes CDR1 SQVTM and CDR2 ANQGSEA. Sequencing input: blood. V and J are TRBV29-1 and TRBJ1-1, with D perhaps TRBD1 (6 bases). This sequence originates from a woman over 75 in good health. Here the CDR3 DNA reads TGCAGCGTGGTGGGACATCAGAACACTGAAGCTTTCTTT. Translation: CSVVGHQNTEAFF.